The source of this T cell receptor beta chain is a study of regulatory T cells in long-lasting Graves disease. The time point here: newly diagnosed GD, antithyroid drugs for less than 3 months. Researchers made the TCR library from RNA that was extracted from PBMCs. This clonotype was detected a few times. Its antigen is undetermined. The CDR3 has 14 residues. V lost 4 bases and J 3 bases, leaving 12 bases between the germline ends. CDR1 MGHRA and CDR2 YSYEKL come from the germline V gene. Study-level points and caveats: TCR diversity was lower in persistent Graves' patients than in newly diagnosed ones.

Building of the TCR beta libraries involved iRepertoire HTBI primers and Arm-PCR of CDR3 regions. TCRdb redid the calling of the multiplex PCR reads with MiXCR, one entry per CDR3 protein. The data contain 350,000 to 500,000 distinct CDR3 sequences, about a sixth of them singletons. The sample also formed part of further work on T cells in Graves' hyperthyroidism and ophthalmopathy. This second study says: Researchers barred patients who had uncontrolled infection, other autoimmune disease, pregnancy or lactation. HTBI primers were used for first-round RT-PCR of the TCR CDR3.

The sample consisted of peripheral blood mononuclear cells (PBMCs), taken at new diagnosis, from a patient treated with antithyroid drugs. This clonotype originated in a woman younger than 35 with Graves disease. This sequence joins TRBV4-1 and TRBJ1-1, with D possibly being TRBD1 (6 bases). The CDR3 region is CASSPMDSYTEAFF. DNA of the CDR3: TGCGCCAGCAGCCCGATGGACAGCTACACTGAAGCTTTCTTT.